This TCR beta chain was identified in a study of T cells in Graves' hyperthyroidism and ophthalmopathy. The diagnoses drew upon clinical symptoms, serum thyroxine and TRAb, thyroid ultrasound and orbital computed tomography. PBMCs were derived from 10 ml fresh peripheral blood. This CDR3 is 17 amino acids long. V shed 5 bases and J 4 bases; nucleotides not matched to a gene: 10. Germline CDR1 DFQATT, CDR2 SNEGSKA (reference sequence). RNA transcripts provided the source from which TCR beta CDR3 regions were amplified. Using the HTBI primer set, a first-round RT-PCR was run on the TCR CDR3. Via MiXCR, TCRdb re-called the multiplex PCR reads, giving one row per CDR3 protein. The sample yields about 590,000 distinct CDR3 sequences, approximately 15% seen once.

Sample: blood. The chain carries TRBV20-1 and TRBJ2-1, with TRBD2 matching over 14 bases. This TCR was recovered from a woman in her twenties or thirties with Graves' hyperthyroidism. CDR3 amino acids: CSASGLAGVGTYNEQFF. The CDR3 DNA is TGCAGTGCTTCGGGACTAGCGGGAGTAGGTACTTACAATGAGCAGTTCTTC.